This T cell receptor beta chain was sequenced in a study of vaccination effects on CD4 cells after COVID-19 (dated 2022 in TCRdb). The study in broad terms: Participants received two doses of either the BNT162b2 or the mRNA-1273 mRNA SARS-CoV-2 vaccine. In both COVID-19 convalescent patients and infection-naive vaccine recipients, the study compared SARS-CoV-2 spike-specific CD4+ TCR repertoires from before mRNA vaccination with those from after it. A total of ten to eleven COVID-19 convalescent patients and a few SARS-CoV-2-naive healthy vaccine recipients were included in the full study. The Oncomine TCR Beta short-read assay on an Illumina iSeq 100 was used to sequence cultures from other donors in the study. Study-wide findings and limitations: Among healthy vaccine recipients, nearly all vaccine-induced clones were SARS-CoV-2 mono-reactive, and just 1 of 255 was cross-reactive with common cold coronaviruses. Only a small number of convalescent patients were included, and no early post-infection timepoints were available, which limited the study. Both infection-induced and vaccine-induced clones contracted markedly at late post-vaccination timepoints, which is consistent with waning T cell responses.

The ViraFEST assay stimulated PBMC with viral peptide pools and then used TCR sequencing to identify antigen-specific CD4+ T cell clonotypes by expansion. After less than 13 days of culture, CD4+ T cells were isolated with the EasySep CD4+ T cell isolation kit. Negative nucleocapsid antibody results before and after vaccination confirmed that the healthy vaccine recipients had no prior SARS-CoV-2 infection. Two million PBMC per well were cultured in IMDM with roughly 5% human AB serum, 10 IU/ml IL-2 and gentamicin, plus 10 ug/ml peptides. Half of the culture medium was replaced with fresh IL-2-containing medium on days 3 and 7. Unless noted otherwise, every peptide stimulation condition was cultured in triplicate wells. Using Ficoll-Paque Plus gradient centrifugation, PBMC were separated from whole blood and then either used fresh or cryopreserved at -140C. The spike proteins of SARS-CoV-2 and of the common cold coronaviruses HCoV-NL63, HCoV-OC43 and HCoV-229E were spanned by overlapping peptide pools. The QIAamp micro DNA kit was used to extract genomic DNA from the cultured CD4+ T cells.

About this clone itself: What antigen it recognizes has not been identified. Base quality data are lacking; no much larger clone is found one base away.

Germline trimming: 4 bases from V, 5 bases from J; junction bases outside gene matches: 13. CDR1 and CDR2 (MGHRA, YSYEKL) derive from the germline V gene. The CDR3 covers 17 residues, taking in both the cysteine and the phenylalanine. The sequence is cut down to CDR3 DNA, 51 bases in frame from base 1. Library preparation was by the immunoSEQ multiplex PCR assay. DNA from the CD4+ T cells that had been cultured and isolated underwent TCR beta CDR3 sequencing. From the authors' description of their analysis: Non-productive TCR sequences were removed, reads were trimmed to the CDR3 region, and CDR3s of at least 7 amino acids were retained. The MANAFEST web app was used to pick out antigen-specific clonotypes by comparing their expansion in peptide wells with that in reference cultures. To be called positive, a clone needed expansion at FDR<0.05 compared with the reference and with all other wells, an odds ratio greater than 5, and a frequency greater than 0.1% in two replicate wells. Clonotypes significantly expanded in SARS-CoV-2 spike wells and in at least one common cold coronavirus spike condition were defined as cross-reactive. CDR3 similarity was assessed by Levenshtein distance using the stringdist R package, and unrooted trees were constructed with ape in R 3.6.1. What TCRdb holds here is the immuneACCESS table cut down to in-frame rearrangements. Part of the clones is not present; checked against another copy, under half of the missing clones reflect an unresolved V gene, and the others are unexplained. V, J and clone size are those of that table, while D and trimming were read from the DNA. The sample table lists tens of thousands of clones, 55% to 85% of them with a count of one. Clones ranked in the top ten supply around 30% of the sample.

The rearranged chain carries TRBV4-1 and TRBJ2-5; 10 bases in between match TRBD1. Sequenced here: CD4+ T cells from PBMCs cultured with HCoV-OC43 spike peptides, sampled before COVID-19 vaccination. Interpreted using the paper, the cell subset or site label stands for: HCoV-OC43 spike overlapping peptide pool stimulation. The receptor was derived from a human donor who received a COVID-19 vaccine. The nucleotide sequence reads TGCGCCAGCAGCCCCAAGGGGGACAGGGGCCGGGAGGAGACCCAGTACTTC. Its coded protein is CASSPKGDRGREETQYF.